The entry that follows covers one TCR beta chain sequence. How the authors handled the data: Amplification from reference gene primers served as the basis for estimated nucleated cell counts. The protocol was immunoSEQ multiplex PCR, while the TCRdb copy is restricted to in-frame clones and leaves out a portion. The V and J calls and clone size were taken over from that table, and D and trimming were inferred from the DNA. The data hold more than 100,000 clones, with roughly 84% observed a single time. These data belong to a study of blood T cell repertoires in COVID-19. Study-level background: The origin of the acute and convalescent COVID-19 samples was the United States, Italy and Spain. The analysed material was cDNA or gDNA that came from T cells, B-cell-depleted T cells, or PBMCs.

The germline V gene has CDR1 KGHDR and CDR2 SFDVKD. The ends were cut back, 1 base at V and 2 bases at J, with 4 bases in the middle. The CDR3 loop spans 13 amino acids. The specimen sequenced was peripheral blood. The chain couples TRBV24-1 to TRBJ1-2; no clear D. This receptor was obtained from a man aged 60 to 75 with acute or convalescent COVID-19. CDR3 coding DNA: TGTGCCACCAGTGATTTAGAGAACTATGGCTACACCTTC. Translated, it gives CATSDLENYGYTF.